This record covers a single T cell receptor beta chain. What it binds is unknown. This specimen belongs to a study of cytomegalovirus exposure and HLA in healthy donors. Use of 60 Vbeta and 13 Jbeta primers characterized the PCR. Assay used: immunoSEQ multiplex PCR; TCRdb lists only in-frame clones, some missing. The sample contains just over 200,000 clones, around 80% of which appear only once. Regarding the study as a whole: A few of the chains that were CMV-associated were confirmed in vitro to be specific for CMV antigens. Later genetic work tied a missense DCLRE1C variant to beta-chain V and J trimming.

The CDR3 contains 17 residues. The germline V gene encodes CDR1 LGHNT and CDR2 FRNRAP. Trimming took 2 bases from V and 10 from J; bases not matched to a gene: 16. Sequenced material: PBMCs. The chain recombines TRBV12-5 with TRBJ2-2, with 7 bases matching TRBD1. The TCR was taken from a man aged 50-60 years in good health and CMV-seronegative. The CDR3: CASGLSQDTGQRLELFF. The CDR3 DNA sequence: TGTGCTAGTGGTTTGTCCCAAGATACGGGACAGAGGTTGGAGCTGTTTTTT.